These T cell receptor beta chains were read from a single sample in a study of regulatory T cells in long-lasting Graves disease. TCRdb reprocessed the multiplex PCR reads via MiXCR and lists one record per CDR3 protein. Of approximately 350,000 distinct CDR3 sequences in the sample, about an eighth were seen once. The same sample was also studied in work on T cells in Graves' hyperthyroidism and ophthalmopathy.

Sequenced material: peripheral blood mononuclear cells (PBMCs), taken at new diagnosis, from a patient treated with antithyroid drugs. The receptors shown here come from a woman aged 18-29 years with Graves disease. Both conserved end residues are part of each CDR3. Each record gives: J gene, clone size, V gene, D gene, CDR3 protein, CDR3 DNA. D genes are given only for firm matches. Not every row has a clone size; where given, it reads once, few, many or a size class.

J gene: TRBJ2-2
clone size: many
V gene: TRBV7-2
D gene: .
CDR3 protein: CASSLRGHLAGELFF
CDR3 DNA: TGTGCCAGCAGCTTAAGGGGACATCTGGCCGGGGAGCTGTTTTTT

J gene: TRBJ2-7
clone size: many
V gene: TRBV20-1
D gene: .
CDR3 protein: CSASDPLTYEQYF
CDR3 DNA: TGCAGTGCTTCGGACCCGCTTACCTACGAGCAGTACTTC

J gene: TRBJ2-7
clone size: many
V gene: TRBV6-5
D gene: TRBD1
CDR3 protein: CASSYSGTGLSYEQYF
CDR3 DNA: TGTGCCAGCAGTTACTCCGGGACAGGGCTCTCCTACGAGCAGTACTTC

J gene: TRBJ2-5
clone size: few
V gene: TRBV27
D gene: TRBD2
CDR3 protein: CASRDTGGETQYF
CDR3 DNA: TGTGCCAGCCGCGACACGGGGGGAGAGACCCAGTACTTC

J gene: TRBJ1-5
clone size: .
V gene: TRBV29-1
D gene: .
CDR3 protein: CSVDPGRGQPQHF
CDR3 DNA: TGCAGCGTTGACCCAGGCAGGGGTCAGCCCCAGCATTTT

J gene: TRBJ2-1
clone size: many
V gene: TRBV28
D gene: TRBD2
CDR3 protein: CASSLSRTSGRTNNEQFF
CDR3 DNA: TGTGCCAGCAGTTTATCACGGACTAGCGGGAGGACAAACAATGAGCAGTTCTTC

J gene: TRBJ1-1
clone size: many
V gene: TRBV12-3/TRBV12-4
D gene: TRBD1
CDR3 protein: CASSPGTGITEAFF
CDR3 DNA: TGTGCCAGCAGTCCCGGGACAGGGATCACTGAAGCTTTCTTT

J gene: TRBJ2-5
clone size: many
V gene: TRBV6-9
D gene: .
CDR3 protein: CASSYRQDQETQYF
CDR3 DNA: TGTGCCAGCAGTTACCGGCAGGATCAAGAGACCCAGTACTTC

J gene: TRBJ2-3
clone size: many
V gene: TRBV6-1
D gene: TRBD2
CDR3 protein: CASTFLAVEGTTQYF
CDR3 DNA: TGTGCCAGCACCTTTCTAGCGGTGGAGGGGACTACGCAGTATTTT

J gene: TRBJ1-2
clone size: many
V gene: TRBV5-5
D gene: .
CDR3 protein: CASSLVTDDYGYTF
CDR3 DNA: TGTGCCAGCAGCTTGGTCACAGACGACTATGGCTACACCTTC

J gene: TRBJ2-1
clone size: few
V gene: TRBV12-3/TRBV12-4
D gene: TRBD2
CDR3 protein: CASSLRAGADYNEQFF
CDR3 DNA: TGTGCCAGCAGTTTAAGAGCGGGAGCCGACTACAATGAGCAGTTCTTC

J gene: TRBJ2-1
clone size: many
V gene: TRBV4-1
D gene: .
CDR3 protein: CASSQESARVLVGEQFF
CDR3 DNA: TGCGCCAGCAGCCAAGAATCGGCTAGGGTCCTAGTCGGTGAGCAGTTCTTC

J gene: TRBJ1-1
clone size: many
V gene: TRBV12-5
D gene: TRBD1
CDR3 protein: CASGLGTGGRGTEAFF
CDR3 DNA: TGTGCTAGTGGTTTGGGGACAGGGGGCCGGGGTACTGAAGCTTTCTTT

J gene: TRBJ1-1
clone size: many
V gene: TRBV2
D gene: .
CDR3 protein: CASRELPSHTGYDRRATEAFF
CDR3 DNA: TGTGCCAGCCGTGAGCTTCCTTCCCATACAGGATATGACAGGCGGGCCACTGAAGCTTTCTTT

J gene: TRBJ1-2
clone size: .
V gene: TRBV27
D gene: .
CDR3 protein: CASSYAGSPNGYTF
CDR3 DNA: TGTGCCAGCAGTTACGCAGGAAGCCCCAATGGCTACACCTTC

J gene: TRBJ2-5
clone size: many
V gene: TRBV12-3/TRBV12-4
D gene: .
CDR3 protein: CASSFRDSQQETQYF
CDR3 DNA: TGTGCCAGCAGTTTTAGGGACTCTCAGCAAGAGACCCAGTACTTC

J gene: TRBJ1-2
clone size: many
V gene: TRBV7-2
D gene: .
CDR3 protein: CASSLDGGQGGYTF
CDR3 DNA: TGTGCCAGCAGCTTAGACGGGGGGCAGGGTGGCTACACCTTC

J gene: TRBJ2-1
clone size: many
V gene: TRBV7-3
D gene: .
CDR3 protein: CASSYGEGNEQFF
CDR3 DNA: TGTGCCAGCAGCTACGGGGAAGGGAATGAGCAGTTCTTC

J gene: TRBJ2-7
clone size: many
V gene: TRBV11-2
D gene: .
CDR3 protein: CASSLGSGSKQTYEQYF
CDR3 DNA: TGTGCCAGCAGCTTAGGCTCGGGGTCAAAGCAAACCTACGAGCAGTACTTC

J gene: TRBJ1-2
clone size: many
V gene: TRBV2
D gene: .
CDR3 protein: CASSTQTGQVDGGYTF
CDR3 DNA: TGTGCCAGCAGTACCCAAACTGGCCAGGTCGATGGTGGCTACACCTTC

J gene: TRBJ2-1
clone size: many
V gene: TRBV2
D gene: .
CDR3 protein: CASGEERSSYNEQFF
CDR3 DNA: TGTGCCAGCGGCGAGGAGCGGAGCTCCTACAATGAGCAGTTCTTC

J gene: TRBJ2-1
clone size: few
V gene: TRBV27
D gene: TRBD2
CDR3 protein: CASSLLPGGGKTNEQFF
CDR3 DNA: TGTGCCAGCAGTTTATTGCCCGGGGGGGGTAAGACAAATGAGCAGTTCTTC

J gene: TRBJ2-7
clone size: .
V gene: TRBV6-1
D gene: .
CDR3 protein: CASQGIYEQYF
CDR3 DNA: TGTGCCAGCCAGGGGATTTACGAGCAGTACTTC

J gene: TRBJ1-2
clone size: .
V gene: TRBV2
D gene: .
CDR3 protein: CASSADRNYGYTF
CDR3 DNA: TGTGCCAGCAGTGCCGACAGGAACTATGGCTACACCTTC

J gene: TRBJ2-3
clone size: .
V gene: TRBV5-6
D gene: TRBD2
CDR3 protein: CASRQGPGTSGGLRTDTQYF
CDR3 DNA: TGTGCCAGCAGACAGGGTCCCGGGACTAGCGGGGGGCTACGCACAGATACGCAGTATTTT

J gene: TRBJ2-5
clone size: many
V gene: TRBV2
D gene: .
CDR3 protein: CATQGVIPSETQYF
CDR3 DNA: TGTGCCACACAGGGAGTGATTCCTTCGGAGACCCAGTACTTC

J gene: TRBJ2-1
clone size: many
V gene: TRBV3-1
D gene: TRBD2
CDR3 protein: CASSLRLAGRDNEQFF
CDR3 DNA: TGTGCCAGCAGCCTTAGACTAGCGGGGCGAGACAATGAGCAGTTCTTC

J gene: TRBJ2-5
clone size: many
V gene: TRBV7-2
D gene: .
CDR3 protein: CASSLMSVKETQYF
CDR3 DNA: TGTGCCAGCAGCTTAATGTCGGTAAAAGAGACCCAGTACTTC

J gene: TRBJ2-2
clone size: many
V gene: TRBV10-3
D gene: .
CDR3 protein: CAISRRPADYTGELFF
CDR3 DNA: TGTGCCATCAGCCGCCGTCCAGCCGACTACACCGGGGAGCTGTTTTTT

J gene: TRBJ1-4
clone size: many
V gene: TRBV20-1
D gene: TRBD1
CDR3 protein: CSARGTGTGNEKLFF
CDR3 DNA: TGCAGTGCTAGAGGAACCGGGACAGGGAATGAAAAACTGTTTTTT

J gene: TRBJ1-2
clone size: many
V gene: TRBV7-9
D gene: TRBD1
CDR3 protein: CASSQEQGAPSSGYTF
CDR3 DNA: TGTGCCAGCAGCCAGGAACAGGGGGCGCCCTCTTCTGGCTACACCTTC

J gene: TRBJ2-3
clone size: .
V gene: TRBV28
D gene: .
CDR3 protein: CASSMRGGDTQYF
CDR3 DNA: TGTGCCAGCAGCATGCGTGGGGGAGATACGCAGTATTTT

J gene: TRBJ2-7
clone size: many
V gene: TRBV6-1
D gene: TRBD2
CDR3 protein: CASRFGTSGYYEQYF
CDR3 DNA: TGTGCCAGCAGATTTGGGACTAGCGGTTACTACGAGCAGTACTTC

J gene: TRBJ1-1
clone size: many
V gene: TRBV20-1
D gene: .
CDR3 protein: CSASRGLNTEAFF
CDR3 DNA: TGCAGTGCTAGTCGGGGACTGAACACTGAAGCTTTCTTT